The 22 T cell receptor beta chains in this list originate from one sample, sequenced in a study of long-term antiretroviral therapy in people with HIV. Survey-level immunoSEQ v3.0 assays were run. Clones were sequenced by immunoSEQ multiplex PCR, and TCRdb holds only the in-frame ones, with some missing. The data hold some 33,000 clones, with roughly 80% observed a single time. The input for sequencing was unsorted PBMCs, taken 0.6 years after starting antiretroviral therapy. The receptors here all came from a man younger than 30 with HIV.

This clone was recorded only once. For the CDR3, the DNA is TGTGCCAGCACGGGAGGGAGTTTTGGGACCTACGAGCAGTACTTC. It codes for CASTGGSFGTYEQYF. The V call is TRBV7-2, the J call TRBJ2-7; TRBD2 agrees at 8 bases. CDR3 size: 15 residues. Per the germline V gene, CDR1 is SGHTA and CDR2 is FQGNSA. V lost 7 bases, J lost 2 bases, and 10 bases stayed unmatched.

This chain joins TRBV5-4 and TRBJ1-4; maybe TRBD1 (6 bases). CDR3 length equals 18 residues. CDR1 and CDR2 (germline): SGHNT, YYREEE (reference sequence). Trimming pared 2 bases from V and 7 bases from J, leaving 24 bases between. The CDR3 DNA sequence: TGTGCCAGCAGCTTACGACGGGCACAGGGCGGTTTGGGTGAAAAACTGTTTTTT. This gives the protein CASSLRRAQGGLGEKLFF.

This clone has only a few counts. This sequence joins TRBV25-1 and TRBJ2-7, with D unresolved. The germline CDR1 and CDR2 sequences are MGHDK and SYGVNS. The CDR3 is 14 residues long. Deletions cut 5 bases from V and 0 bases from J, with 11 bases between. In nucleotides, the CDR3 is TGTGCCAGCAGTCCCCTGACCGTCTCCTACGAGCAGTACTTC. This encodes CASSPLTVSYEQYF.

The V call is TRBV28, the J call TRBJ2-1; 9 nucleotides match TRBD2. This CDR3 has 15 amino acids. Germline trimming cut 2 bases from V and 1 base from J; bases unmatched to any gene: 0. Germline lookup yields CDR1 MDHEN and CDR2 SYDVKM. The CDR3 is CASSLAGGSYNEQFF. Written as DNA, the CDR3 is TGTGCCAGCAGTTTAGCGGGAGGGTCCTACAATGAGCAGTTCTTC.

A single count supports this clone. The chain uses TRBV11-2 and TRBJ1-3; no clear D gene. This CDR3 spans 14 amino acids. V lost 5 bases and J lost 7, with 15 bases in between. Per germline, CDR1 SGHAT and CDR2 FQNNGV. The CDR3 is CASSPRVGKNTIYF. The CDR3, as DNA: TGTGCCAGCAGCCCACGGGTGGGGAAGAACACCATATATTTT. Full variable domain (remainder filled in from reference TRBV11-2 and TRBJ1-3): EAGVAQSPRYKIIEKRQSVAFWCNPISGHATLYWYQQILGQGPKLLIQFQNNGVVDDSQLPKDRFSAERLKGVDSTLKIQPAKLEDSAVYLCASSPRVGKNTIYFGEGSWLTVV.

This chain links TRBV6-5 with TRBJ1-5; possible D gene TRBD1, 6 bases. This CDR3 is 14 amino acids long. Germline V CDR1 and CDR2: MNHEY, SVGAGI. V was pared by 2 bases and J by 7 bases, with 12 bases between. The CDR3 is CASSYGGQGQPQHF. CDR3 DNA sequence: TGTGCCAGCAGTTACGGGGGGCAAGGGCAGCCCCAGCATTTT.

V usage is TRBV23-1 and J usage is TRBJ2-5; D possibly corresponds to TRBD2 (7 bases). TRBV23-1 carries the ORF label, with uncertain function. The V end lost 2 bases, the J end lost 5 bases, and 27 bases lay between the germline ends. The CDR3 totals 19 residues. In nucleotides, the CDR3 is TGCGCCAGCAGTCAAATTCTACCTGGGGGGGCAGGGGCGTGGGAGACCCAGTACTTC. Its translation: CASSQILPGGAGAWETQYF.

The chain links TRBV9 to TRBJ2-1, with D hard to call. This CDR3 has 12 residues. CDR1 is SGDLS, CDR2 YYNGEE, per germline. V lost 3 bases and J 3 bases, leaving 4 bases between the germline ends. CDR3: CASSGYYNEQFF. As DNA, the CDR3 is TGTGCCAGCAGCGGATACTACAATGAGCAGTTCTTC.

The chain is built from TRBV9 and TRBJ1-5; 10 bases match TRBD1. From germline, CDR1 is SGDLS and CDR2 YYNGEE. The CDR3 loop spans 15 amino acids. V lost 2 bases to trimming and J lost 4 bases; unmatched junction nucleotides: 3. This CDR3 is CASSVTGGLNQPQHF. For the CDR3, the DNA is TGTGCCAGCAGCGTGACAGGGGGCTTGAATCAGCCCCAGCATTTT.

CDR3 nucleotide sequence: TGCGCCAGCAGCCAAGAGGGACTGGGACAGGGTATCGAGCAGTACTTC. The encoded protein is CASSQEGLGQGIEQYF. This sequence joins TRBV4-3 and TRBJ2-7, with 9 bases lining up with TRBD1. The CDR3 covers 16 residues. Trimming at V came to 0 bases and at J to 6 bases, leaving 9 bases not matched to a gene. Germline V lookup: CDR1 LGHNA, CDR2 YSLEER.

The rearrangement links TRBV5-5 to TRBJ2-2; D is tentatively TRBD1 or TRBD2 (6 bases each). Trimming took off 2 bases at V and 2 bases at J, with 10 bases between the two ends. CDR3 length: 15 residues. CDR1 and CDR2 from the germline V gene are SGHKS and YYEKEE (reference sequence). CDR3 in DNA: TGTGCCAGCAGCTTCAGGGGACTTAACACCGGGGAGCTGTTTTTT. Translated: CASSFRGLNTGELFF.

The chain recombines TRBV15 with TRBJ1-5, with TRBD1 matching 10 bases. The CDR3 extends over 16 amino acids. V was pared by 4 bases and J by 3 bases, with 6 bases of the junction left unmatched. In germline, CDR1 is LNHNV, CDR2 YYDKDF (reference sequence). In DNA, the CDR3 is TGTGCCACCAGCAAAATGGACAGGGGGTACAATCAGCCCCAGCATTTT. The encoded protein is CATSKMDRGYNQPQHF.

The sample holds a few counts of this clone. The chain combines TRBV28 with TRBJ2-5; TRBD2 is a possible D gene (6 bases). V was clipped by 3 bases and J by 5 bases, with 16 bases between them. The germline V gene has CDR1 MDHEN and CDR2 SYDVKM. This CDR3 region has 15 residues. CDR3 sequence: CASSFWAGRKETQYF. Here the CDR3 DNA reads TGTGCCAGCAGTTTTTGGGCAGGGAGGAAGGAGACCCAGTACTTC.

The table lists this clone with a count of one. The rearrangement uses TRBV11-3 and TRBJ2-3; D may match TRBD1 or TRBD2 (5 bases each). The germline CDR1 and CDR2 sequences are SGHNT and YENEEA. The CDR3 is 13 amino acids. Trimming pared 6 bases from V and 6 bases from J, leaving 13 bases between. Written as DNA, the CDR3 is TGTGCCAGCAGTCCGGGACGAGCCGATACGCAGTATTTT. Translated: CASSPGRADTQYF.

The rearrangement links TRBV5-6 to TRBJ2-3, with D possibly being TRBD2 (7 bases). The CDR3 is 17 residues long. V was shortened by 0 bases and J by 1 base, with 15 bases between the two germline ends. Germline CDR1 is SGHDT and CDR2 is YYEEEE. The CDR3 region has the DNA TGTGCCAGCAGCTTGGTGAACAGGGCGGGGGGCACAGATACGCAGTATTTT. It translates to CASSLVNRAGGTDTQYF.

The J gene is TRBJ2-1, the V gene TRBV25-1; no firm D call. V lost 6 bases to trimming and J lost 4 bases, with 13 bases between them. This CDR3 region has 14 residues. CDR1 and CDR2 (germline): MGHDK, SYGVNS. The CDR3 here is CASSGDVLYNEQFF. CDR3 DNA sequence: TGTGCCAGCAGCGGTGACGTCCTTTACAATGAGCAGTTCTTC.

The genes are TRBV27 and TRBJ2-7, with D possibly matching TRBD2 (6 bases). Trimming removed 0 bases at V and 6 bases at J, with 18 bases between. CDR1 and CDR2 (germline): MNHEY, SMNVEV (reference sequence). The CDR3 is 16 amino acids. The CDR3 loop is CASSLSKTRNLGEQYF. CDR3 in DNA: TGTGCCAGCAGTTTATCGAAGACTAGAAACCTTGGCGAGCAGTACTTC.

V and J are TRBV5-1 and TRBJ2-1; possibly TRBD2 for D (6 bases). CDR3 length: 17 residues. Per germline, CDR1 SGHRS and CDR2 YFSETQ. Between the trimmed V and J ends, which lost 4 bases and 5 bases, there was a span of 22 bases. CDR3: CASSMGGRVMRNNEQFF. The CDR3 DNA reads TGCGCCAGCAGCATGGGGGGTCGGGTAATGAGGAACAATGAGCAGTTCTTC.

The chain carries TRBV5-8 and TRBJ2-1; D possibly corresponds to TRBD1 (5 bases). V lost 4 bases, J lost 7 bases, and 15 bases lay in between. Germline V lookup: CDR1 SGHTS, CDR2 YDEGEE. There are 14 residues in the CDR3. CDR3 loop: CASSLGRVVNEQFF. CDR3 nucleotide sequence: TGTGCCAGCAGCCTCGGCAGGGTCGTTAATGAGCAGTTCTTC.

This clone was detected only once. The chain carries TRBV11-2 and TRBJ2-7; the D is unclear. Trimming shortened V by 6 bases and J by 2 bases, and 8 bases separated the two germline ends. The CDR3 sequence is 12 residues long. Germline V gene sequence: CDR1 SGHAT, CDR2 FQNNGV. The CDR3 sequence: CASSGAPYEQYF. DNA of the CDR3: TGTGCCAGCAGTGGAGCGCCCTACGAGCAGTACTTC.

The genes are TRBV28 and TRBJ1-4; maybe TRBD1 (6 bases). V was cut by 3 bases and J by 7 bases, with 18 bases left in between. Germline V gene data show CDR1 as MDHEN and CDR2 as SYDVKM. CDR3 length equals 16 residues. The CDR3 DNA follows: TGTGCCAGCAGTTTTGGGGGGGCCCGGGACCTTGAAAAACTGTTTTTT. Translating gives CASSFGGARDLEKLFF. The full variable domain, with the rest looked up from reference TRBV28 and TRBJ1-4, is DVKVTQSSRYLVKRTGEKVFLECVQDMDHENMFWYRQDPGLGLRLIYFSYDVKMKEKGDIPEGYSVSREKKERFSLILESASTNQTSMYLCASSFGGARDLEKLFFGSGTQLSVL.

This clone was observed a single time. The chain is built from TRBV29-1 and TRBJ1-2; D unclear. V dropped 6 bases and J dropped 3 bases, with 8 bases sitting between them. The germline gives CDR1 SQVTM, CDR2 ANQGSEA. CDR3 size: 11 residues. CDR3 in amino acids: CSVDLDYGYTF. The CDR3 coding sequence is TGCAGCGTGGACCTTGACTATGGCTACACCTTC.